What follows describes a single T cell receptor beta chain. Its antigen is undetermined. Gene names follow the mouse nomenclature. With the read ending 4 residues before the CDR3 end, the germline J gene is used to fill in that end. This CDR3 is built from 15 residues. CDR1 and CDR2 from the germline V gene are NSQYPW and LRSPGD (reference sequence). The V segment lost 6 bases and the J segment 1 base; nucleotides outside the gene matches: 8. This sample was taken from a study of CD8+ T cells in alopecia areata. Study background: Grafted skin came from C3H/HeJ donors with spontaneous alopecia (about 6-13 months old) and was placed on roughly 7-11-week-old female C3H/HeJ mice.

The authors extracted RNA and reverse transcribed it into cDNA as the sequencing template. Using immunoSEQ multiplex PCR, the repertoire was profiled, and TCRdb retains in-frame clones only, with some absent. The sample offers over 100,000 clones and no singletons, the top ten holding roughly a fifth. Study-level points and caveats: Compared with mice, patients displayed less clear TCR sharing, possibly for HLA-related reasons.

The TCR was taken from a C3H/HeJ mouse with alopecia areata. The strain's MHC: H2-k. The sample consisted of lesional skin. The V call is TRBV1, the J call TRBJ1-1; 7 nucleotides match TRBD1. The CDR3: CTCSSRGDRNTEVFF. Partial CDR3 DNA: TGCACCTGCAGCAGCCGGGGGGACAGAAACACA. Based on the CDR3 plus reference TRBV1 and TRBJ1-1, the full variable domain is VTLLEQNPRWRLVPRGQAVNLRCILKNSQYPWMSWYQQDLQKQLQWLFTLRSPGDKEVKSLPGADYLATRVTDTELRLQVANMSQGRTLYCTCSSRGDRNTEVFFGKGTRLTVV.